Listed below are T cell receptor beta chains from one sample, sequenced in a study of blood T cell repertoires in COVID-19. The data were produced by immunoSEQ multiplex PCR, yet TCRdb's version contains in-frame clones alone and is incomplete. The sample includes roughly 190,000 clones, roughly 80% of them seen just once. The sequenced sample consisted of peripheral blood. All receptors come from a woman in her seventies with COVID-19, enrolled during active disease. Both conserved end residues are part of each CDR3. D genes are given only for firm matches. A row's size may be missing; if present it is once, few, many or a size class.

J: TRBJ2-1
D: NA
V: TRBV15
length: 14
size: once
DNA: TGTGCCACCAGCGGGACACCCGTAAGAAATGAGCAGTTCTTC
CDR3: CATSGTPVRNEQFF

J: TRBJ1-1
D: NA
V: TRBV7-8
length: 14
size: NA
DNA: TGTGCCAGCACCAAACCGGGAGGGAACACTGAAGCTTTCTTT
CDR3: CASTKPGGNTEAFF

J: TRBJ1-5
D: NA
V: TRBV28
length: 15
size: NA
DNA: TGTGCCAGCAGCCCCTCCCAGGGGCAATTTCAGCCCCAGCATTTT
CDR3: CASSPSQGQFQPQHF

J: TRBJ2-2
D: TRBD2
V: TRBV4-2
length: 16
size: NA
DNA: TGTGCCAGCAGCCGAGAACTAGCGGGAGCGTCCGGGGAGCTGTTTTTT
CDR3: CASSRELAGASGELFF

J: TRBJ2-5
D: NA
V: TRBV19
length: 14
size: NA
DNA: TGTGCCAGTAGGTACTCGGGGGGCCCGGAGACCCAGTACTTC
CDR3: CASRYSGGPETQYF

J: TRBJ2-1
D: NA
V: TRBV5-4
length: 13
size: few
DNA: TGTGCCAGCAGTCGAGCCAGGGGCAATGAGCAGTTCTTC
CDR3: CASSRARGNEQFF

J: TRBJ2-7
D: TRBD1
V: TRBV7-6
length: 15
size: NA
DNA: TGTGCCAGCAGCTATTCCTCGGGACAGGGCCACGAGCAGTACTTC
CDR3: CASSYSSGQGHEQYF

J: TRBJ1-1
D: TRBD1
V: TRBV20-1
length: 13
size: NA
DNA: TGCAGTGCTAGTCGTTTAGGGACAGGGGTCACATTCTTT
CDR3: CSASRLGTGVTFF

J: TRBJ2-3
D: NA
V: TRBV29-1
length: 14
size: NA
DNA: TGCAGCGTTGAATCAGGGATGGGCACAGATACGCAGTATTTT
CDR3: CSVESGMGTDTQYF

J: TRBJ2-1
D: TRBD1
V: TRBV5-1
length: 14
size: NA
DNA: TGCGCCAGCAGCTTGGAAGACAGGGCTATCGAGCAGTTCTTC
CDR3: CASSLEDRAIEQFF

J: TRBJ2-7
D: NA
V: TRBV11-2
length: 14
size: NA
DNA: TGTGCCAGCAGCCATCTTGACAGGTTCTACGAGCAGTACTTC
CDR3: CASSHLDRFYEQYF

J: TRBJ1-6
D: NA
V: TRBV25-1
length: 15
size: NA
DNA: TGTGCCAGCCGGGACACTCTGGGACGCAGCGGACCCCTCCACTTT
CDR3: CASRDTLGRSGPLHF

J: TRBJ1-1
D: NA
V: TRBV30
length: 12
size: NA
DNA: TGTGCCTGGAGTGGGCAGTTCACTGAAGCTTTCTTT
CDR3: CAWSGQFTEAFF

J: TRBJ1-1
D: TRBD1
V: TRBV5-6
length: 15
size: NA
DNA: TGTGCCAGCAGCTTGTTACAGGGGGTAGGGAACGATGCTTTCTTT
CDR3: CASSLLQGVGNDAFF

J: TRBJ2-7
D: TRBD2
V: TRBV10-3
length: 16
size: many
DNA: TGTGCCATCAGTGACCCGAGGGCTAGCGGGAGTCTTAGGCAGTACTTC
CDR3: CAISDPRASGSLRQYF

J: TRBJ2-7
D: NA
V: TRBV28
length: 14
size: NA
DNA: TGTGCCAGCAGTCCCCGGGATCGCGCCTACGAGCAGTACTTC
CDR3: CASSPRDRAYEQYF

J: TRBJ1-3
D: TRBD1
V: TRBV12-5
length: 15
size: NA
DNA: TGTGCTAGTGGGCGAATGACAGGGGACGGAAACACCATATATTTT
CDR3: CASGRMTGDGNTIYF

J: TRBJ2-2
D: NA
V: TRBV5-3
length: 14
size: NA
DNA: TGTGCCAGCCGTGATCGAGAGGCCCCCGGGGAGCTGTTTTTT
CDR3: CASRDREAPGELFF

J: TRBJ1-1
D: TRBD1
V: TRBV7-3
length: 13
size: once
DNA: TGTGCCAGCAGCTTAACGTACAGGGGGGAAGCTTTCTTT
CDR3: CASSLTYRGEAFF

J: TRBJ2-4
D: NA
V: TRBV5-1
length: 15
size: NA
DNA: TGCGCCAGCAGCTCTCTTGACAGAGCCAAAAACATTCAGTACTTC
CDR3: CASSSLDRAKNIQYF

J: TRBJ2-2
D: TRBD2
V: TRBV27
length: 17
size: NA
DNA: TGTGCCAGCAGTTTGTCGAGCGGGAGATTAAACACCGGGGAGCTGTTTTTT
CDR3: CASSLSSGRLNTGELFF

J: TRBJ2-1
D: TRBD2
V: TRBV2
length: 13
size: NA
DNA: TGTGCCAGCAGTGGGTCCAGCGGGGGGGCTGGGTTCTTC
CDR3: CASSGSSGGAGFF

J: TRBJ1-4
D: NA
V: TRBV11-2
length: 15
size: NA
DNA: TGTGCCAGCAGCCCCCTAGGAGAATCTACCGAAAAACTGTTTTTT
CDR3: CASSPLGESTEKLFF

J: TRBJ2-5
D: TRBD2
V: TRBV25-1
length: 15
size: NA
DNA: TGTGCCAGCAGTCCACAGGAAGGGAGGGTGAAGACCCAGTACTTC
CDR3: CASSPQEGRVKTQYF

J: TRBJ1-3
D: NA
V: TRBV6-1
length: 15
size: NA
DNA: TGTGCCAGCAGTGAATACAGGGCCTCTGGAAACACCATATATTTT
CDR3: CASSEYRASGNTIYF

J: TRBJ2-4
D: NA
V: TRBV29-1
length: 15
size: NA
DNA: TGCAGCGTCCCGGGGGCGGAGCGGGGCAAAAACATTCAGTACTTC
CDR3: CSVPGAERGKNIQYF

J: TRBJ1-5
D: NA
V: TRBV2
length: 14
size: few
DNA: TGTGCCAGCAGTGGGGACAACTCCAATCAGCCCCAGCATTTT
CDR3: CASSGDNSNQPQHF

J: TRBJ2-2
D: TRBD1
V: TRBV18
length: 14
size: NA
DNA: TGTGCCAGCTCACGCGACAGGGACACCGGGGAGCTGTTTTTT
CDR3: CASSRDRDTGELFF

J: TRBJ2-2
D: NA
V: TRBV30
length: 13
size: NA
DNA: TGTGCCTTATGGGGACTGCGGGGCGGGGAGCTGTTTTTT
CDR3: CALWGLRGGELFF

J: TRBJ1-2
D: NA
V: TRBV5-1
length: 15
size: NA
DNA: TGCGCCAGCAGCCAGGGCCTAACAGGGAACTATGGCTACACCTTC
CDR3: CASSQGLTGNYGYTF

J: TRBJ2-4
D: NA
V: TRBV10-2
length: 15
size: once
DNA: TGCGCCAGCAGTGATGCAGGTTTTGCCAAAAACATTCAGTACTTC
CDR3: CASSDAGFAKNIQYF

J: TRBJ1-3
D: NA
V: TRBV28
length: 13
size: NA
DNA: TGTGCCAGCATTCGGTCGGGTGGAAACACCATATATTTT
CDR3: CASIRSGGNTIYF

J: TRBJ1-5
D: NA
V: TRBV6-1
length: 18
size: many
DNA: TGTGCCAGCAGTGAAGGAGGATTTGAACTAGGGCGCCTTCAGCCCCAGCATTTT
CDR3: CASSEGGFELGRLQPQHF

J: TRBJ2-6
D: NA
V: TRBV3-1/TRBV3-2
length: 20
size: NA
DNA: TGTGCCAGCAGCCAAGAAGTGGAGCCGGGACACCGTCCTGGGGCCAACGTCCTGACTTTC
CDR3: CASSQEVEPGHRPGANVLTF

J: TRBJ1-5
D: TRBD1
V: TRBV28
length: 15
size: once
DNA: TGTGCCAGCAGTGGACCGGGACAGAGAGATCAGCCCCAGCATTTT
CDR3: CASSGPGQRDQPQHF

J: TRBJ1-1
D: NA
V: TRBV19
length: 13
size: NA
DNA: TGTGCCACTACCGAAAGCGGCCTATCGAGGGCTTTCTTT
CDR3: CATTESGLSRAFF

J: TRBJ1-2
D: NA
V: TRBV2
length: 15
size: few
DNA: TGTGCCAGCAGTGAGGGACACCTCACGAACTATGGCTACACCTTC
CDR3: CASSEGHLTNYGYTF

J: TRBJ1-1
D: TRBD1
V: TRBV5-4
length: 14
size: NA
DNA: TGTGCCAGCAGAGCGGACAGGCTGAACACTGAAGCTTTCTTT
CDR3: CASRADRLNTEAFF

J: TRBJ1-5
D: NA
V: TRBV28
length: 12
size: NA
DNA: TGTGCCAGCAGCACACAGAATCAGCCCCAGCATTTT
CDR3: CASSTQNQPQHF

J: TRBJ1-2
D: NA
V: TRBV7-2
length: 15
size: NA
DNA: TGTGCCAGCAGCTTAGTTCCCGGGGGAGGCTATGGCTACACCTTC
CDR3: CASSLVPGGGYGYTF

J: TRBJ2-3
D: TRBD1
V: TRBV27
length: 15
size: once
DNA: TGTGCCAGCAGTTATGCCGGGACAGCTACAGATACGCAGTATTTT
CDR3: CASSYAGTATDTQYF

J: TRBJ1-5
D: NA
V: TRBV19
length: 15
size: NA
DNA: TGTGCCAGTAGTGTGGGACTCCGGGCTAGGGAGCCCCAGCATTTT
CDR3: CASSVGLRAREPQHF

J: TRBJ2-2
D: TRBD1
V: TRBV28
length: 16
size: NA
DNA: TGTGCCAGCACCAGAGGTGGGACAGGGATTATCGGGGAGCTGTTTTTT
CDR3: CASTRGGTGIIGELFF

J: TRBJ2-1
D: NA
V: TRBV11-2
length: 15
size: NA
DNA: TGTGCCAGCAGCTCTACTTTCGGGTCCTACAATGAGCAGTTCTTC
CDR3: CASSSTFGSYNEQFF

J: TRBJ1-3
D: TRBD1
V: TRBV15
length: 15
size: few
DNA: TGTGCCACCAGCAGGAGGGGGCCAGGAGGAAACACCATATATTTT
CDR3: CATSRRGPGGNTIYF

J: TRBJ1-5
D: NA
V: TRBV19
length: 14
size: NA
DNA: TGTGCCAGTAGTACCGGGATTAGCAATCAGCCCCAGCATTTT
CDR3: CASSTGISNQPQHF

J: TRBJ1-1
D: NA
V: TRBV21-1
length: 18
size: NA
DNA: TGTGCCAGCAGCCTACTTACAGGGACCAGGGCCCCGAACACTGAAGCTTTCTTT
CDR3: CASSLLTGTRAPNTEAFF

J: TRBJ1-2
D: NA
V: TRBV5-1
length: 14
size: NA
DNA: TGCGCCAGCAGCTTGGACAGGGTTAACTATGGCTACACCTTC
CDR3: CASSLDRVNYGYTF

J: TRBJ1-1
D: NA
V: TRBV19
length: 16
size: NA
DNA: TGTGCCAGTACCATGAGAAGGGGGTTGATCGGCACTGAAGCTTTCTTT
CDR3: CASTMRRGLIGTEAFF

J: TRBJ2-7
D: TRBD1
V: TRBV29-1
length: 13
size: NA
DNA: TGCAGCGTTGGTAGGGACAGGGGATCAGAGCAGTACTTC
CDR3: CSVGRDRGSEQYF

J: TRBJ1-1
D: TRBD1
V: TRBV28
length: 13
size: NA
DNA: TGTGCCTATTTGGGACAGGGGGCTAATGAAGCTTTCTTT
CDR3: CAYLGQGANEAFF

J: TRBJ1-6
D: NA
V: TRBV4-1
length: 16
size: NA
DNA: TGCGCCAGCAGCCAGATCGAACTGGGAGCAAATTCACCCCTCCACTTT
CDR3: CASSQIELGANSPLHF

J: TRBJ1-1
D: NA
V: TRBV11-2
length: 11
size: NA
DNA: TGTGCCAGCAGCCCGCGACATGAAGCTTTCTTT
CDR3: CASSPRHEAFF

J: TRBJ2-2
D: TRBD2
V: TRBV28
length: 15
size: NA
DNA: TGTGCCAGCAGTTTTTCTAGCGGGGTGCTCGGGGAGCTGTTTTTT
CDR3: CASSFSSGVLGELFF

J: TRBJ1-2
D: NA
V: TRBV27
length: 15
size: NA
DNA: TGTGCCAGCAGTCCCCGGAGGGGGGGTAACTATGGCTACACCTTC
CDR3: CASSPRRGGNYGYTF

J: TRBJ1-5
D: NA
V: TRBV9
length: 14
size: NA
DNA: TGTGCCAGCAGCCCGGGAACCCTCAATCAGCCCCAGCATTTT
CDR3: CASSPGTLNQPQHF

J: TRBJ2-1
D: TRBD2
V: TRBV5-5
length: 14
size: NA
DNA: TGTGCCAGCAGCTTGACTAGCGGGGGGGGTGAGCAGTTCTTC
CDR3: CASSLTSGGGEQFF